This T cell receptor (beta chain) was identified during a study of type 1 regulatory T cells. Study-wide background: This in vitro CD4 product, T-allo10, is enriched for Tr1 cells and alloantigen-specific.

The V segment lost 4 bases and the J segment 4 bases; nucleotides outside the gene matches: 5. The CDR3 contains 15 residues. Germline values: CDR1 SEHNR, CDR2 FQNEAQ (reference sequence). The sample holds a few counts of this clonotype. Antigen: not known. TCRdb re-called the reads with MiXCR, one entry per CDR3 protein. The table records about 67,000 distinct CDR3 sequences, nearly 50% of them present only once. J is TRBJ1-5 and V is TRBV7-9, with 9 bases identical to TRBD1. Sequencing input: cultured non-Tr1 T cells, either the whole culture or a sorted T cell fraction (not recorded which). The source is a human donor in good health. This CDR3 reads CASSSTGTGNQPQHF. CDR3 in DNA: TGTGCCAGCAGCTCAACCGGGACAGGGAATCAGCCCCAGCATTTT.